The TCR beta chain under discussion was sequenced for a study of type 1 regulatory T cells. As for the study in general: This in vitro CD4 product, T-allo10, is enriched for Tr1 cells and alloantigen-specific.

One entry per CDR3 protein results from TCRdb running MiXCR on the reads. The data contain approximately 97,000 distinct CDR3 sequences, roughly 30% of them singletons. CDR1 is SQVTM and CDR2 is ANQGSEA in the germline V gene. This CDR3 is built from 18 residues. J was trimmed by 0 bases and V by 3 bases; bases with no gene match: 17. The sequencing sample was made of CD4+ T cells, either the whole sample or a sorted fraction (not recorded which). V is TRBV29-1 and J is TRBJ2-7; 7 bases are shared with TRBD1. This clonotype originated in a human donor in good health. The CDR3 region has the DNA TGCAGCGTTGATAAGGGACAGAACCCAAGTTGGAGCTCCTACGAGCAGTACTTC. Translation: CSVDKGQNPSWSSYEQYF.